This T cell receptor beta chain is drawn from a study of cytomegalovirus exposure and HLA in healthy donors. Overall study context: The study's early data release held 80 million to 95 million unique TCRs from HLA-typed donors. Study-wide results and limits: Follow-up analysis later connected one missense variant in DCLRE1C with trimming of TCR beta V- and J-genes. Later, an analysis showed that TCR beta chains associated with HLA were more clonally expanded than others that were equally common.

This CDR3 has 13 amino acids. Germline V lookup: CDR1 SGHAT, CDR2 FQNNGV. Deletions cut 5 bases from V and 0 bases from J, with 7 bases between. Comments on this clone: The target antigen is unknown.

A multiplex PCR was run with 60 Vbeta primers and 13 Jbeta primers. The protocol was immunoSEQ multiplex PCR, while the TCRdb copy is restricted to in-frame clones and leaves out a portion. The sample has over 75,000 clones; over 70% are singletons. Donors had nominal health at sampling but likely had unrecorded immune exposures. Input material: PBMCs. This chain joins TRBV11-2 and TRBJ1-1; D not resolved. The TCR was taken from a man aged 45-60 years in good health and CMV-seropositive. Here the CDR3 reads CASSDGLNTEAFF. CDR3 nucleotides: TGTGCCAGCAGCGACGGGTTGAACACTGAAGCTTTCTTT.